A single sample is the source of the 10 T cell receptor beta chains below, sequenced in a study of T cells in Graves' hyperthyroidism and ophthalmopathy. Amplified regions were TCR beta CDR3 sequences from RNA transcripts. HTBI primers were employed in a first-round RT-PCR of the TCR CDR3. TCRdb fed the multiplex PCR reads into MiXCR, producing one record per CDR3 protein. Of just over 550,000 distinct CDR3 sequences in the sample, 35% to 55% were seen once. Sequenced: peripheral blood or thyroid tissue (not recorded which). The receptors were gathered from a woman between 18 and 29 years old with Graves' hyperthyroidism.

This clonotype was seen a single time. The CDR3 here is CASSGGPSDEQYF. The CDR3 DNA reads TGTGCCAGCAGCGGGGGTCCATCGGACGAGCAGTACTTC. The V gene is TRBV7-9, the J gene TRBJ2-7; D may match TRBD1 or TRBD2 (5 bases each). The CDR3 has 13 amino acids. V was clipped by 5 bases and J by 5 bases, with 13 bases between them. The germline V gene has CDR1 SEHNR and CDR2 FQNEAQ (reference sequence).

Worth noting for this clonotype: One end of the junction is discordant with germline, which a read error may explain. CDR3 coding DNA: TGTGCCAGCAGTGGCAGGGGTTTGGAGGCCCAGTACTTC. Translation: CASSGRGLEAQYF. The chain combines TRBV10-1 with TRBJ2-5; the D gene is possibly TRBD1 (6 bases). The CDR3 length is 13 residues. Germline assignment: CDR1 WNHNN and CDR2 SYGVQD (reference sequence).

This clonotype showed up just a few times. The chain combines TRBV2 with TRBJ2-7, with D perhaps matching TRBD1 (6 bases). Trimming removed 4 bases from V and 2 bases from J, with 12 bases in between. CDR3 length: 14 residues. Germline loops: CDR1 SNHLY, CDR2 FYNNEI. CDR3 nucleotides: TGTGCCAGCAGTGGCCGGGACAACCCCTACGAGCAGTACTTC. Translated: CASSGRDNPYEQYF.

The rearrangement links TRBV20-1 to TRBJ1-2, with TRBD1 matching over 7 bases. The CDR3 spans 14 residues. Trimming at V came to 5 bases and at J to 1 base, leaving 7 bases not matched to a gene. Germline assignment: CDR1 DFQATT and CDR2 SNEGSKA (reference sequence). In nucleotides, the CDR3 is TGCAGTGCTGCCGGGACAGAGGTTAACTATGGCTACACCTTC. It is translated as CSAAGTEVNYGYTF.

This clonotype was found many times. The V and J genes are TRBV2 and TRBJ1-6; D is unclear. Trimming stripped 2 bases from V and 10 bases from J, with 12 bases between. Germline V CDR1 and CDR2: SNHLY, FYNNEI. The CDR3 extends over 14 amino acids. CDR3 loop: CASSETLGRSPLHF. CDR3 sequence (DNA): TGTGCCAGCAGTGAAACTTTGGGTCGGTCACCCCTCCACTTT.

Details on this clonotype: One junction end does not reproduce the germline sequence, and a read error may be involved. V and J are TRBV7-6 and TRBJ2-7; TRBD2 might be the D (5 bases). From germline, CDR1 is SGHVS and CDR2 FNYEAQ. The CDR3 covers 12 residues. CDR3 coding DNA: TGCGCCAGCAGCCGGGATGGCCGCGAGCAGTACTTC. It is translated as CASSRDGREQYF. Looking up the rest from reference TRBV7-6 and TRBJ2-7 gives the full variable domain: GAGVSQSPRYKVTKRGQDVALRCDPISGHVSLYWYRQALGQGPEFLTYFNYEAQQDKSGLPNDRFSAERPEGSISTLTIQRTEQRDSAMYRCASSRDGREQYFGPGTRLTVT.

This clonotype has only a few counts. This chain's CDR3 is CASSQIGPVTEAFF. CDR3 bases: TGTGCCAGCAGCCAAATAGGTCCGGTCACTGAAGCTTTCTTT. The chain links TRBV14 to TRBJ1-1; D is unclear. Trimming removed 2 bases at V and 4 bases at J, with 11 bases between. This CDR3 is built from 14 residues. Germline V gene data show CDR1 as SGHDN and CDR2 as FVKESK.

As for this clonotype: Mismatch with germline at one junction end may stem from a read error. The rearrangement joins TRBV24-1 to TRBJ2-7, with TRBD2 identical over 11 bases. The germline gives CDR1 KGHDR, CDR2 SFDVKD. The CDR3 is 16 residues long. The CDR3 nucleotides are TGTGCCACCAGTGACCCGGGACTAGCGGACTCCTACAAGCAGTACTTC. Amino acids: CATSDPGLADSYKQYF.

The V and J genes are TRBV20-1 and TRBJ1-1, with D perhaps TRBD1 (5 bases). This CDR3 has 12 residues. Germline CDR1 DFQATT, CDR2 SNEGSKA (reference sequence). Trimming removed 5 bases at V and 4 bases at J, with 11 bases between. Written as DNA, the CDR3 is TGCAGTGCTTCGACCGGGGCCACTGAAGCTTTCTTT. Protein sequence: CSASTGATEAFF.

The chain uses TRBV20-1 and TRBJ2-1; a possible D gene is TRBD2 (5 bases). Looked up from germline, CDR1 is DFQATT and CDR2 is SNEGSKA (reference sequence). The CDR3 runs to 13 residues. V lost 3 bases and J 10 bases, leaving 16 bases between the germline ends. The CDR3 nucleotides are TGCAGTGCTAGGAGGGAAGGATCCTACGAGCAGTTCTTC. It specifies CSARREGSYEQFF.